This is a list of T cell receptor beta chains from one sample in a study of T-cell reconstitution after alpha-beta-depleted transplantation in children. TCRdb reprocessed the PCR reads with MiXCR, giving one entry per CDR3 protein. The table shows hundreds of thousands of distinct CDR3 sequences, with around 17% occurring only once. The sample in question was PBMCs from the stem cell graft donor, obtained from the stem cell graft. These receptors came from a human donor who donated a stem cell graft to a child with acute myeloid leukemia. Both conserved end residues are trimmed from each CDR3. The order of the fields is D gene, V gene, CDR3 protein. The D gene is left open where the match is weak.

TRBD2,TRBV5-1,ASSLVASGTLSYNEQF
NA,TRBV7-2,ASSLSQVYSGNTIY
NA,TRBV24-1,ATSESTEYQETQY
NA,TRBV7-2,ASSPRDRYEQY
NA,TRBV29-1,SVWVPGRETQY
NA,TRBV5-6,ASSLWEETQY
NA,TRBV5-1,ASSPALEGANYGYT
NA,TRBV5-1,ASSMGSDRELF
TRBD2,TRBV20-1,SASGTSGGLVYNEQF
TRBD1,TRBV11-2,ASSPRQGAEAF
NA,TRBV10-2,ASLPGPESQETQY
NA,TRBV20-1,SGSSFRTQSSYNEQF
TRBD1,TRBV12-3/TRBV12-4,ASSLGTGSYRYNEQF
TRBD1,TRBV7-9,ASSFLGQGEDEQY
NA,TRBV5-1,ASSPGTLVYGYT
NA,TRBV5-1,ASSLEGQGDTGELF
TRBD1,TRBV7-3,ASSLSGTGGRETQY
TRBD1,TRBV7-8,ASSSSDRDSTEAF
NA,TRBV4-1,ASSLSDRHNEQF
TRBD1,TRBV7-2,ASSFGDSLGTQY
TRBD1,TRBV6-5,ASSYSKAGQGVDGYT
NA,TRBV5-6,ASSSLIGSGANVLT
NA,TRBV13,ASSPGLPRVEEQF
NA,TRBV12-3/TRBV12-4,ASSLGQLQPQH
NA,TRBV6-2/TRBV6-3,ASTGNDQPQH
NA,TRBV5-1,ASSLAGVSTEAF
TRBD1,TRBV20-1,SVSIPGQSFYEQY
NA,TRBV10-3,AISQGGGTDTQY
NA,TRBV25-1,ASSEYGWEKLF
TRBD1,TRBV28,ASRLKGQGAVKNIQY
TRBD1,TRBV5-1,ASRLPGQGITEAF
TRBD2,TRBV4-2,AISPRLTSGGMDTQY
TRBD1,TRBV5-5,ASSLGQGARELF
NA,TRBV6-1,ASSGGASGEYEQY
TRBD1,TRBV20-1,SAARDRGRNEQF
NA,TRBV18,ASSLSDKYGYT
NA,TRBV4-3,ASSQEQGAATQY
TRBD1,TRBV6-5,ASSYGDSYNEQF
TRBD2,TRBV12-3/TRBV12-4,ASSLGTSAGVTQY
NA,TRBV7-9,ASSPVGEQTQY
TRBD2,TRBV5-1,ASSGRASGHNEQF
NA,TRBV5-6,ARSLGQSNQPQH
TRBD1,TRBV29-1,SAATSGTGAYGYT
NA,TRBV5-6,ASSLGSPYGYT
NA,TRBV7-9,ASSLDSRGSEAF
NA,TRBV6-4,ASSEGAGSSNEQY